The sequence of this T cell receptor (beta chain) was determined in a study of cytomegalovirus exposure and HLA in healthy donors. Study-level information: The roughly 700 first-cohort repertoires shared a platform with the roughly 130 validation repertoires, as reported in a later analysis.

Study-wide results and caveats: According to the study, 160 or so TCR beta chains were cytomegalovirus-associated.

Sequencing used immunoSEQ multiplex PCR; TCRdb keeps in-frame clones, though not all of them. The sample lists about 180,000 clones, about 83% occurring once. The CDR3 length is 16 residues. V was shortened by 2 bases and J by 3 bases, with 16 bases between the two germline ends. Per the germline V gene, CDR1 is LGHNA and CDR2 is YSLEER. With regard to this clone: The antigen is unknown.

The TCR was taken from a woman in her 30s in good health and CMV-seronegative. The J gene is TRBJ2-5, the V gene TRBV4-3; weak D call: TRBD2 (5 bases). Sequenced material: PBMCs. The CDR3 nucleotides are TGCGCCAGCAGCCAATTTCTAGCTACTAAAGAAGAGACCCAGTACTTC. This translates into CASSQFLATKEETQYF.